The 7 T cell receptor beta chains below were found in one sample sequenced in a study of control samples from healthy donors and cancer patients. Clones were sequenced by immunoSEQ multiplex PCR, and TCRdb holds only the in-frame ones, with some missing. This sample carries roughly 200,000 clones, with 2.2% going to the ten biggest clones. The specimen sequenced was blood. The receptors stem from a woman aged 30 to 39 in good health.

The V and J genes are TRBV27 and TRBJ1-2, with D maybe TRBD1 (5 bases). The CDR3 has 15 amino acids. The germline gives CDR1 MNHEY, CDR2 SMNVEV (reference sequence). The germline V and J ends were trimmed by 3 bases and 2 bases, with 13 bases remaining between them. Here the CDR3 DNA reads TGTGCCAGCAGTTTCGCATCTACAGGAAACTATGGCTACACCTTC. Protein: CASSFASTGNYGYTF.

This chain links TRBV12-3 or TRBV12-4 with TRBJ1-6, with unresolved D. The CDR3 extends over 12 amino acids. The V gene lost 6 bases and the J gene lost 7 bases, with 7 bases spanning the gap. Here the CDR3 reads CASRPPNSPLHF. CDR3 sequence (DNA): TGTGCCAGCAGGCCGCCCAATTCACCCCTCCACTTT.

In regard to this clone: The identical CDR3 is also encoded by other nucleotide sequences in the sample. V usage is TRBV9 and J usage is TRBJ2-3; D ambiguous. This CDR3 is built from 12 residues. Trimming cost V 0 bases and J 4 bases, with 3 bases left between them. The germline CDR1 and CDR2 sequences are SGDLS and YYNGEE. Here the CDR3 DNA reads TGTGCCAGCAGCGTAGGGTCAGATACGCAGTATTTT. It specifies CASSVGSDTQYF.

The chain couples TRBV24-1 to TRBJ2-1, with 9 bases fitting TRBD1. Germline V lookup: CDR1 KGHDR, CDR2 SFDVKD. Trimming removed 4 bases from V and 4 bases from J; junction bases left unmatched: 7. The CDR3 covers 16 residues. Here the CDR3 DNA reads TGTGCCACCAGTGACTCCGGGACAGGGCGGTACAATGAGCAGTTCTTC. It is translated as CATSDSGTGRYNEQFF.

The rearrangement links TRBV25-1 to TRBJ2-5; 8 bases align to TRBD1. The CDR3 is made up of 16 amino acids. V gave up 3 bases and J gave up 4 bases; unmatched junction bases: 10. Germline CDR1 and CDR2: MGHDK and SYGVNS. This chain's CDR3 is CASSDPPGGGGETQYF. The CDR3 DNA reads TGTGCCAGCAGTGATCCCCCAGGGGGCGGTGGAGAGACCCAGTACTTC.

The rearrangement links TRBV6-4 to TRBJ2-3; 7 positions match TRBD1. The length of the CDR3 is 15 residues. Germline trimming cut 3 bases from V and 2 bases from J; bases unmatched to any gene: 5. The germline CDR1 and CDR2 sequences are MRHNA and SNTAGT. The DNA for the CDR3 is TGTGCCAGCAGTGAAGGGGACAGAATCACAGATACGCAGTATTTT. It encodes CASSEGDRITDTQYF.

DNA for the CDR3: TGTGCCAGCAGCTTAGGTCAGGGGAGGGTAATTCAGCCCCAGCATTTT. Translating gives CASSLGQGRVIQPQHF. The genes are TRBV7-2 and TRBJ1-5, with D possibly being TRBD1 (6 bases). The germline V and J ends were trimmed by 1 base and 6 bases, with 16 bases remaining between them. The germline CDR1 and CDR2 sequences are SGHTA and FQGNSA. The CDR3 totals 16 residues.